This T cell receptor (beta chain) was identified in a study of graft-versus-host responses after intestinal transplantation (dated by TCRdb to about 2021). Context from the whole study: The transplants that recipients received were multivisceral, liver-intestinal, or isolated intestinal. Every recipient was given anti-thymocyte globulin induction, followed by roughly 3 years of maintenance tacrolimus and steroids. After intestinal transplantation, graft-versus-host and host-versus-graft alloreactive T cell clones in the graft, circulation and bone marrow were tracked using bulk TCR-beta CDR3 sequencing. Alloreactive clones were identified by sequencing pre-transplant mixed lymphocyte reaction products and comparing these products with unstimulated pre-transplant donor and recipient T cells. The cohort enrolled fewer than 25 intestinal transplant recipients including one retransplant, and a few patients lacking pretransplant specimens were excluded. Donor T cell macrochimerism was defined as a peak of at least 4% donor T cells among recipient peripheral blood mononuclear cells. Rather than being sequenced by the commercial service, samples from a few later patients were sequenced in-house on an Illumina MiSeq and processed with MiXCR.

Blood samples were collected up to 4 times in the first month after transplant and then at least monthly when available. Concerning this clone itself: Its antigen specificity is not known. It has no much larger one-base neighbor in the sample; base qualities were not kept.

The junction carries 17 bases between V and J, which are trimmed by 2 bases and 9 bases respectively. CDR1 SGDLS and CDR2 YYNGEE are derived from the germline V gene. The cysteine opens and the phenylalanine closes a CDR3 of 14 amino acids. Just CDR3 DNA is preserved here, 42 bases in frame from base 1. What the work shows at the level of the full study, not this receptor alone: GvH clones turned up in recipient bone marrow, with some appearing earlier in ileal mucosa or blood, a pattern consistent with an intestinal mucosal origin. Conclusions were limited by the relatively low number and heterogeneity of intestinal transplant patients. High GvH to HvG T cell clonal ratios were observed in the allografts of patients with donor T cell macrochimerism. Peak levels of circulating GvH clones were associated with declines in HvG clones early after transplant.

The library was made by the immunoSEQ multiplex PCR assay. High-throughput TCR-beta CDR3 sequencing of genomic DNA from most patients was performed by Adaptive Biotechnologies. As for the authors' bioinformatics: TCR sequencing data for over 15 patients were retrieved from Adaptive's ImmunoSEQ software; a few other patients were processed with MiXCR and VDJtools. CDR3 nucleotide sequences shared between donor and recipient were removed because their origin could not be assigned. To be classed as alloreactive, a clone needed at least 2-fold expansion over unstimulated cells and a minimum CFSE-low frequency of 0.002% (template counts) or 0.001% (read counts). A clone was considered mappable if detected in the sequenced pre-transplant spleen, lymph node, or MLR CFSE-low populations of the donor or recipient. Cumulative frequency of alloreactive clones was calculated as a percentage of all sequences weighted by copy number. Sourced from immuneACCESS, this table was stored by TCRdb with only in-frame sequences that have V and J called. A share of the clones is absent; for the studies checked, an unresolved V gene accounts for under half, and the remainder has no known explanation. D and trimming were read from the DNA, whereas the V and J calls and clone size are those reported in that table. The sample contains some 40,000 clones, about 90% of them found a single time. The ten largest account for approximately 2.2% of the sample.

The chain is encoded by TRBV9 joined to TRBJ2-5; a confident D gene designation cannot be given. Sequencing was performed on PBMCs, taken approximately 320 days after intestinal transplant. This TCR came from a human patient who received an intestinal transplant, so some T cells may come from the graft donor. The bases read TGTGCCAGCAGCGTTCTTTTAAAGAGTCCCCCCCAGTACTTC. This translates into CASSVLLKSPPQYF.